This T cell receptor (beta chain) was documented in a study of regulatory T cells in long-lasting Graves disease (dated by TCRdb to the early 2020s). Context from the whole study: Persistent Graves' disease was defined as antithyroid drug treatment for over 5 years with persistently positive TSH receptor autoantibodies. Patients with persistent Graves' disease were compared with patients with newly diagnosed Graves' disease using TCR sequencing and RNA sequencing of peripheral blood. The study took place in China and was registered as a clinical trial. A total of about 33 samples underwent TCR sequencing, from around 13 patients with persistent Graves' disease and approximately 20 patients with newly diagnosed Graves' disease. Antithyroid drugs had been taken for approximately 10 years on average by persistent Graves' disease patients in the clinical cohort.

Libraries were prepared through multiplex PCR. The run used an Illumina HiSeq 4000. TCR beta libraries were built with iRepertoire HTBI primers and Arm-PCR amplification of CDR3 regions. Gel purification was performed on PCR products prior to sequencing. Under the source paper's analysis protocol: Gene usage analysis of CDR3 amino acid clonotypes relied on the approximately 60 TRBV and 13 to 15 TRBJ segments identified across samples. COPE and FqMerger were used to merge the filtered high-quality paired reads into contigs. Contigs were aligned with BLAST to IMGT TRBV, TRBD and TRBJ reference genes, and CDR3 was defined per IMGT. Any clonotype with a frequency above 0.1% was counted as a highly expanded clone. Shannon entropy served as the measure of repertoire diversity, while the Gini coefficient captured V-J evenness. A clonotype found in more than one individual was treated as public. TCRdb applied fastp at Q25 and MiXCR to the public reads, then kept only in-frame beta chains. Rows with a matching CDR3 protein are joined into one entry that keeps the most common DNA and genes. TCRdb's processing, not the study's, gives the V and J calls here. The sample table holds hundreds of thousands of distinct CDR3 sequences, of which 22% were seen once. The ten top clones hold about an eighth of the sample.

Its CDR3 holds 12 amino acids, cysteine through phenylalanine. Just the 36-base CDR3 DNA is kept, in frame starting at base 1. Trimming at the junction amounts to 7 bases on V and 4 bases on J, and the germline ends lie 10 bases apart. CDR1 and CDR2 are read off the germline V gene as SQVTM and ANQGSEA. Per the publication, the time point label means: persistent/refractory GD, antithyroid drugs over 5 years with positive TRAb. For both TCR sequencing and RNA sequencing, RNA was extracted from PBMCs using TRIzol. Graves' disease was diagnosed according to American Thyroid Association guidelines. Recruitment of patients was carried out at an endocrinology department in Xi'an, China. Each patient gave about 8.1 milliliters of peripheral blood, collected in an EDTA anticoagulant tube. Ficoll Paque Plus density gradient separation was used to isolate PBMCs, and no additional T cell sorting was done. An Agilent 2100 Bioanalyzer and agarose gel were used to check RNA quality, while a NanoDrop 2000 measured RNA concentration.

Details on this clonotype: The antigen it binds to is not known. Within one base of it there is no much larger clone, and no base qualities were kept.

The paper's findings and limits, for the study overall: Only the TCR beta chain was sequenced and analyzed. Peripheral blood alone was examined, since thyroid tissue, which constituted the primary lesion, could not be accessed. Persistent disease showed preferential use of TRBV28, TRBJ1-2 and TRBJ2-5, whereas newly diagnosed disease favored TRBV20-1 and TRBJ2-1. The authors noted that the small sample size was a limitation that may lower accuracy. Lower TCR Shannon entropy and fewer highly expanded clones were observed in persistent Graves' disease patients than in newly diagnosed patients, which suggested clonal expansion. Patients with persistent disease shared more public clonotypes (fewer than 3,000) than newly diagnosed patients did (966).

The rearranged segments are TRBV29-1 and TRBJ1-4; 5 matching bases give a weak D call of TRBD1. The TCR comes from a female donor with Graves disease. Sequencing used peripheral blood mononuclear cells (PBMCs), obtained when the disease was refractory, from a patient treated with antithyroid drugs. The nucleotide sequence reads TGCAGCGCTACGGGACTTAATGAAAAACTGTTTTTT. Translated, this gives CSATGLNEKLFF.